These T cell receptor beta chains were read from a single sample in a study of T cells after yellow fever vaccination. One entry per CDR3 protein results from TCRdb running MiXCR on the 5' RACE reads. The sample contains hundreds of thousands of distinct CDR3 sequences, about 14% of which appear only once. The starting material was PBMCs, obtained on the day of the yellow fever booster vaccination. These receptors were taken from a man aged 25-45 years who received the YFV17D yellow fever vaccine. The CDR3 runs from the conserved cysteine through the conserved F or W. The D gene is left open where the match is weak. For some rows the clone size is stated as once, few or many, or as a class when expanded; others skip it.

V: TRBV12-3/TRBV12-4; size: NA; length: 15; D: TRBD2; J: TRBJ2-1; DNA: TGTGCCAGCACCTTGGGACTAGCGAGACTCAATGAGCAGTTCTTC; CDR3: CASTLGLARLNEQFF
V: TRBV29-1; size: once; length: 13; D: TRBD1; J: TRBJ2-1; DNA: TGCAGCGTCCCGGACAGGGGGCTCGATGAGCAGTTCTTC; CDR3: CSVPDRGLDEQFF
V: TRBV18; size: NA; length: 15; D: TRBD1; J: TRBJ2-7; DNA: TGTGCCAGCTCACCGGGAACAGGGGAGTTATACGAGCAGTACTTC; CDR3: CASSPGTGELYEQYF
V: TRBV19; size: NA; length: 13; D: NA; J: TRBJ1-1; DNA: TGTGCCAGTAGTATGTCGCGGAACACTGAAGCTTTCTTT; CDR3: CASSMSRNTEAFF
V: TRBV20-1; size: NA; length: 14; D: TRBD1; J: TRBJ2-7; DNA: TGCAGTGCTAGAGTCACAGGGGGCAGATACGAGCAGTACTTC; CDR3: CSARVTGGRYEQYF
V: TRBV20-1; size: NA; length: 17; D: TRBD1; J: TRBJ2-7; DNA: TGCAGTGCTAGAGGTAAAACAGGGGGCCTGGTCGCCTACGAGCAGTACTTC; CDR3: CSARGKTGGLVAYEQYF
V: TRBV5-1; size: many; length: 16; D: NA; J: TRBJ2-2; DNA: TGCGCCAGCAGCTTGACGGGTCGGGTGGACACCGGGGAGCTGTTTTTT; CDR3: CASSLTGRVDTGELFF
V: TRBV29-1; size: few; length: 12; D: NA; J: TRBJ1-1; DNA: TGCAGCGTTCGAGACGGGAACACTGAAGCTTTCTTT; CDR3: CSVRDGNTEAFF
V: TRBV25-1; size: NA; length: 15; D: TRBD2; J: TRBJ2-1; DNA: TGTGCCAGCAGTGGGCGGGAGACGCCCTACAATGAGCAGTTCTTC; CDR3: CASSGRETPYNEQFF
V: TRBV6-2/TRBV6-3; size: NA; length: 17; D: TRBD1; J: TRBJ1-5; DNA: TGTGCCAGCAGTCACCCCCCAACTGGGTCAGGGGGGAGGCCCCAGCATTTT; CDR3: CASSHPPTGSGGRPQHF
V: TRBV20-1; size: few; length: 15; D: TRBD2; J: TRBJ2-3; DNA: TGCAGTGCTAGGGTACTAGCGGAGGGCACAGATACGCAGTATTTT; CDR3: CSARVLAEGTDTQYF
V: TRBV20-1; size: NA; length: 12; D: NA; J: TRBJ1-2; DNA: TGCAGTGCTAGTCGGGTTCCTTATGGCTACACCTTC; CDR3: CSASRVPYGYTF
V: TRBV6-2/TRBV6-3; size: NA; length: 17; D: TRBD2; J: TRBJ2-1; DNA: TGTGCCAGCAGCCTCCTTCGTGGGACTAGCGGGAGGAATGAGCAGTTCTTC; CDR3: CASSLLRGTSGRNEQFF
V: TRBV20-1; size: many; length: 11; D: NA; J: TRBJ1-2; DNA: TGCAGTGCCATAGGACAGCCCGGCTACACCTTC; CDR3: CSAIGQPGYTF
V: TRBV5-1; size: many; length: 14; D: TRBD1; J: TRBJ2-5; DNA: TGCGCCAGCAGTCCCGGTTCAGGGGGAGAGACCCAGTACTTC; CDR3: CASSPGSGGETQYF
V: TRBV11-2; size: NA; length: 12; D: TRBD1; J: TRBJ2-7; DNA: TGTGCCAGCCTGACAGGGGTTAGCGAGCAGTACTTC; CDR3: CASLTGVSEQYF
V: TRBV6-2/TRBV6-3; size: NA; length: 15; D: TRBD2; J: TRBJ2-7; DNA: TGTGCCAGCAGTTCCTCGTGGGACTACACTTACGAGCAGTACTTC; CDR3: CASSSSWDYTYEQYF
V: TRBV20-1; size: NA; length: 14; D: TRBD2; J: TRBJ2-1; DNA: TGCAGTGCTTCACTTCTGGGGACTAGCGGGGATCAGTTCTTC; CDR3: CSASLLGTSGDQFF
V: TRBV29-1; size: few; length: 13; D: TRBD1; J: TRBJ1-1; DNA: TGCAGCGTTGAACACAACAGGGGATCTGAAGCTTTCTTT; CDR3: CSVEHNRGSEAFF
V: TRBV13; size: NA; length: 17; D: TRBD2; J: TRBJ2-7; DNA: TGTGCCAGCAGCTCCGCGGAACTAGCGACCACACCCTACGAGCAGTACTTC; CDR3: CASSSAELATTPYEQYF
V: TRBV12-3/TRBV12-4; size: many; length: 17; D: NA; J: TRBJ2-7; DNA: TGTGCCAGCATGCCTTCCCTGCGTGACAGGTTTACCTACGAGCAGTACTTC; CDR3: CASMPSLRDRFTYEQYF
V: TRBV7-8; size: few; length: 17; D: NA; J: TRBJ1-3; DNA: TGTGCCAGCAGCTCATTTGTCCGACTAACCTCTGGAAACACCATATATTTT; CDR3: CASSSFVRLTSGNTIYF
V: TRBV24-1; size: NA; length: 15; D: NA; J: TRBJ2-3; DNA: TGTGCCACCAGTGATTCCCTGTCTAGCACAGATACGCAGTATTTT; CDR3: CATSDSLSSTDTQYF
V: TRBV28; size: NA; length: 16; D: TRBD2; J: TRBJ2-3; DNA: TGTGCCAGCAATGTGCAAGCGGGAGGGCGCACAGATACGCAGTATTTT; CDR3: CASNVQAGGRTDTQYF
V: TRBV19; size: NA; length: 18; D: NA; J: TRBJ2-1; DNA: TGTGCCAGTAGTAGTTTAGGGGGGGCCGCGAGCTCCTACAATGAGCAGTTCTTC; CDR3: CASSSLGGAASSYNEQFF
V: TRBV20-1; size: NA; length: 14; D: TRBD1; J: TRBJ2-1; DNA: TGCAGTGCCATTACGGGACAGGGTTACAATGAGCAGTTCTTC; CDR3: CSAITGQGYNEQFF
V: TRBV29-1; size: NA; length: 12; D: NA; J: TRBJ2-7; DNA: TGCAGCGTTGAACTTACCCGCTACGAGCAGTACTTC; CDR3: CSVELTRYEQYF
V: TRBV20-1; size: NA; length: 15; D: NA; J: TRBJ2-7; DNA: TGCTGTGCTAGGAATACTCCGGATATATACTACGAGCAGTACTTC; CDR3: CCARNTPDIYYEQYF
V: TRBV28; size: few; length: 15; D: TRBD2; J: TRBJ2-2; DNA: TGTGCCAGCTTACTAGCGGGAGACTATACCGGGGAGCTGTTTTTT; CDR3: CASLLAGDYTGELFF
V: TRBV5-1; size: NA; length: 16; D: NA; J: TRBJ2-4; DNA: TGCGCCAGCAGCTTCGGAGACCTACTAGCCAAAAACATTCAGTACTTC; CDR3: CASSFGDLLAKNIQYF
V: TRBV30; size: few; length: 16; D: NA; J: TRBJ1-1; DNA: TGTGCCTGGACTACACCCAGAACAGGGATAGACACTGAAGCTTTCTTT; CDR3: CAWTTPRTGIDTEAFF
V: TRBV28; size: few; length: 20; D: TRBD2; J: TRBJ2-3; DNA: TGTGCCAGCAGTTCCATACCGAGACTAGCGGGATCTTCCATCACAGATACGCAGTATTTT; CDR3: CASSSIPRLAGSSITDTQYF
V: TRBV9; size: NA; length: 15; D: TRBD2; J: TRBJ2-1; DNA: TGTGCCAGCAGTGGACCGCGGGAGGTGGGCAATGAGCAGTTCTTC; CDR3: CASSGPREVGNEQFF
V: TRBV16; size: NA; length: 13; D: NA; J: TRBJ1-2; DNA: TGTGCCAGCAGCCCACTCCCTCGACAAGGCTACACCTTC; CDR3: CASSPLPRQGYTF
V: TRBV7-9; size: NA; length: 15; D: NA; J: TRBJ2-1; DNA: TGTGCCAGCAGCTTCGGAATAGAAACCTACAATGAGCAGTTCTTC; CDR3: CASSFGIETYNEQFF
V: TRBV15; size: NA; length: 16; D: TRBD1; J: TRBJ2-3; DNA: TGTGCCACCAGCAGAGGCGGCGGACAGGGTACAGATACGCAGTATTTT; CDR3: CATSRGGGQGTDTQYF
V: TRBV14; size: many; length: 13; D: NA; J: TRBJ2-3; DNA: TGTGCCAGCAGCCCCCCCAACCGGGGTACGCAGTATTTT; CDR3: CASSPPNRGTQYF
V: TRBV12-3/TRBV12-4; size: few; length: 13; D: NA; J: TRBJ1-5; DNA: TGTGCCAGCAGTTTCAGGGTTGATCAGCCCCAGCATTTT; CDR3: CASSFRVDQPQHF
V: TRBV10-2; size: few; length: 13; D: TRBD2; J: TRBJ2-7; DNA: TGCGCCAGTGTAGCGGGAGGGCCCGACGAGCAGTACTTC; CDR3: CASVAGGPDEQYF
V: TRBV10-3; size: NA; length: 14; D: NA; J: TRBJ2-2; DNA: TGTGCCATCAGGAGGGACACGAACACCGGGGAGCTGTTTTTT; CDR3: CAIRRDTNTGELFF
V: TRBV7-2; size: few; length: 14; D: NA; J: TRBJ2-5; DNA: TGTGCCAGCAACTTAGGGATGCCCGGGGTGACCCAGTACTTC; CDR3: CASNLGMPGVTQYF
V: TRBV3-1; size: once; length: 12; D: NA; J: TRBJ2-3; DNA: TGTGCCAGCAGCCACTACACAGATACGCAGTATTTT; CDR3: CASSHYTDTQYF
V: TRBV6-5; size: NA; length: 13; D: NA; J: TRBJ2-3; DNA: TGTGCCAGCAGTTACACTCCGGGGGATACGCAGTATTTT; CDR3: CASSYTPGDTQYF
V: TRBV7-9; size: few; length: 16; D: NA; J: TRBJ2-5; DNA: TGTGCCAGCAGCGGACAGAGAACAGGGAGGGAAGAGACCCAGTACTTC; CDR3: CASSGQRTGREETQYF
V: TRBV24-1; size: few; length: 15; D: NA; J: TRBJ2-1; DNA: TGTGCCACCAGTCGGGGGAGTGACCGTAACAATGAGCAGTTCTTC; CDR3: CATSRGSDRNNEQFF
V: TRBV12-3/TRBV12-4; size: few; length: 12; D: NA; J: TRBJ1-6; DNA: TGTGCCAGCGGCTATTTAAATTCACCCCTCCACTTT; CDR3: CASGYLNSPLHF
V: TRBV9; size: NA; length: 19; D: TRBD2; J: TRBJ2-1; DNA: TGTGCCAGCAGCGTAGGATTAGCGGGAGGCATTGTCTCCTACAATGAGCAGTTCTTC; CDR3: CASSVGLAGGIVSYNEQFF
V: TRBV7-8; size: NA; length: 17; D: NA; J: TRBJ2-5; DNA: TGTGCCAGCAGCTACCCCAGCCCGGGAGAATTCCAAGAGACCCAGTACTTC; CDR3: CASSYPSPGEFQETQYF
V: TRBV7-2; size: NA; length: 16; D: TRBD2; J: TRBJ2-1; DNA: TGTGCCAGCAGTAAACCGGGACTAGCGGGCTCTAATGAGCAGTTCTTC; CDR3: CASSKPGLAGSNEQFF